Sequencing of this T cell receptor beta chain was carried out in a study of shared clonotypes between healthy human individuals. Study-wide results and limits: Shared across several donors were approximately 5% of the naive CD4 clonotypes. Rarefaction curves obtained for sorted subsets showed sequencing incomplete despite large depth.

On this clone itself: Its antigen is currently unknown.

This CDR3 region has 14 residues. V dropped 3 bases and J dropped 9; count of bases not matched to a gene: 8. Germline CDR1 and CDR2: SEHNR and FQNEAQ (reference sequence). It was at deep level that the assay was run. Sorted-subset replicate PCR reactions were performed with around 200 ng DNA, corresponding to tens of thousands of T cell genomes. Some clones are missing from TCRdb's copy, which holds only in-frame ones; the method was immunoSEQ multiplex PCR. The sample lists about 2.4 million clones, approximately 92% occurring once. The material sequenced was naive CD4+ T cells sorted from blood. Subset meaning: CD45RA+ positively selected. This sequence was found in a man between 18 and 29 years old in good health. The genes are TRBV7-9 and TRBJ2-1, with 7 bases matching TRBD1. In DNA form, the CDR3 reads TGTGCCAGCAGCTTCGGGCAGGGGGTCGCTGAGCAGTTCTTC. Translating gives CASSFGQGVAEQFF.